The clone carrying this TCR beta chain was detected once. The antigen remains undetermined. Its ends do not fully match the called genes, so a read error is possible. This specimen comes from a study of post-analysis software for immune sequencing data. As for the study in general: Courses of disease covered relapsing-remitting, secondary progressive and progressive-relapsing multiple sclerosis. Whole-study findings and limits: In patients, TRBV5-6, TRBV5-1 and TRBV20-1 belonged to roughly 5 TRBV segments found more frequently than in controls. Strong same-batch co-clustering of samples appeared with F measure clustering. Controls' normalized Chao1 diversity significantly exceeded that of multiple sclerosis patients.

The TCR beta cDNA libraries carried unique molecular identifiers. Once roughly 1 to 11 million T cells were used, about 510,000 cDNA molecules resulted. A single record per CDR3 protein comes from TCRdb applying MiXCR to the PCR reads. The sample carries roughly 600,000 distinct CDR3 sequences, 44% recorded once. Looked up from germline, CDR1 is PRHDT and CDR2 is FYEKMQ (reference sequence). This CDR3 has 15 amino acids. This sequence originates from a girl aged 5 to 17 with multiple sclerosis. Sequencing was performed on blood. The chain links TRBV13 to TRBJ2-5, with D maybe TRBD2 (5 bases). The last part of the DNA fits TRBJ2-7 better; the J call may be wrong. CDR3 in amino acids: CVSSLATGRFYEQYF. CDR3 sequence (DNA): TGTGTCAGCAGCTTAGCGACGGGAAGATTCTACGAGCAGTACTTC.